Listed below are T cell receptor beta chains from one sample, sequenced in a study of identical twins. Using its own MiXCR run on the 5' RACE reads, TCRdb lists one record per CDR3 protein. The data show approximately 600,000 distinct CDR3 sequences, under 8.5% seen once. The data were also submitted as part of a second study, on yellow fever vaccine responses in identical twins.

Sequencing was performed on PBMCs. The receptors were gathered from a woman between 18 and 30 years old in good health. CDR3s include the opening cysteine and the closing phenylalanine or tryptophan.

CDR3	V
CASSQEASGRDEQFF	TRBV3-1
CASRTGPDGTQYF	TRBV5-5
CASSQDPVGELFF	TRBV5-1
CASSSSGSQWDTDTQYF	TRBV7-3
CASSNPGLAGGLVRWLYF	TRBV11-2
CCARDHPGTSGSPCLF	TRBV20-1
CASSYSMAQGSVKSPLHF	TRBV6-5
CSATTLAGENEQFF	TRBV20-1
CASSPRDPSTGELFF	TRBV7-2
CSASDGSWETQYF	TRBV20-1
CATSEGGWAIDYNEQFF	TRBV24-1
CASSESDVGGLAGSGAYQETQYF	TRBV10-1
CASSLGLGGESTEAFF	TRBV11-2